This note documents a single TCR beta chain sequence. The V gene end was trimmed by 6 bases and the J gene end by 4 bases; junction bases not matched to a gene: 18. The germline V gene encodes CDR1 MNHEY and CDR2 SVGEGT. This CDR3 spans 17 amino acids. A single record per CDR3 protein comes from TCRdb applying MiXCR to the 5' RACE reads. Of 70,000 to 90,000 distinct CDR3 sequences listed, about a sixth are singletons. This entry comes from a study of early T cells in non-severe SARS-CoV-2 infection. The sequence came from an adult who was a healthcare worker with PCR-confirmed SARS-CoV-2 infection or an uninfected control (not recorded which). The genes are TRBV6-2 or TRBV6-3 and TRBJ2-7; TRBD2 matches 7 bases. The sequenced material came from whole blood. DNA of the CDR3: TGTGCCAGCAGCTCCGTCCCGTGGGGGGGAGCCTCGTACGAGCAGTACTTC. Translation gives CASSSVPWGGASYEQYF.